This section outlines one T cell receptor beta chain sequence together with its context. This entry is derived from a study of blood T cell repertoires in COVID-19. Study information: Samples representing acute and convalescent COVID-19 were sourced from the United States, Italy and Spain. Sources were T cells, B-cell-depleted T cells, or PBMCs; the material itself was cDNA or gDNA.

CDR3 length equals 14 residues. Looked up from germline, CDR1 is SEHNR and CDR2 is FQNEAQ (reference sequence). V was clipped by 7 bases and J by 2 bases; unmatched bases: 5. During active infection, Seattle patients enrolled and were then monitored through disease. In the original workflow: Quantification of nucleated cells was approximated via reference gene primer amplification. Profiled with immunoSEQ multiplex PCR; TCRdb holds only in-frame clones, not every one. V, J and clone size are taken as reported in that table, and D and trimming were inferred from the DNA itself. The data contain 330,000 or so clones, 87% of them seen just once; the ten biggest clones take up 9.9%.

The sequenced material came from peripheral blood. This clonotype originated in a man aged 25-45 years with COVID-19, enrolled during active disease. The V call is TRBV7-9, the J call TRBJ2-7; 10 bases match TRBD1. The CDR3 loop is CASIQGQGAYEQYF. The CDR3 bases are TGTGCCAGCATACAAGGACAGGGGGCCTACGAGCAGTACTTC.